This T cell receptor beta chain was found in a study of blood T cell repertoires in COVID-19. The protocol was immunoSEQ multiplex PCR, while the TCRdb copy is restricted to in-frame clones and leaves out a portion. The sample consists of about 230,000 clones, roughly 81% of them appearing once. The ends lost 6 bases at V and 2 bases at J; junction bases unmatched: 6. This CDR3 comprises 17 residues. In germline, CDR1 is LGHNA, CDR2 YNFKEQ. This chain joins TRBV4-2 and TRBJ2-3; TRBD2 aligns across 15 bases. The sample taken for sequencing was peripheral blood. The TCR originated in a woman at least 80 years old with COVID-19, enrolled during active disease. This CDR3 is CASSRTSGGAFTDTQYF. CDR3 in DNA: TGTGCCAGCAGTCGGACTAGCGGGGGGGCCTTCACAGATACGCAGTATTTT.